This is a list of T cell receptor beta chains from one sample in a study of T cell responses to AZD1222 COVID-19 vaccine. Sequencing was performed with immunoSEQ multiplex PCR; in TCRdb, only in-frame clones are kept and a portion is missing. The sample consists of roughly 130,000 clones, approximately 88% of them appearing once. Sequencing was performed on peripheral blood, taken on day 0 of AZD1222 vaccination. Receptor source: an adult in good health. CDR3s include the opening cysteine and the closing phenylalanine or tryptophan. The D gene is left open where the match is weak. Not every row has a clone size; where given, it reads once, few, many or a size class.

d_gene	abundance	v_gene	j_gene	CDR3aa	CDR3nt
TRBD2	few	TRBV7-2	TRBJ2-7	CASSGASGGYEQYF	TGTGCCAGCAGCGGTGCTAGCGGGGGCTACGAGCAGTACTTC
.	.	TRBV4-1	TRBJ1-3	CASSQFRTEMTGNTIYF	TGCGCCAGCAGCCAATTCCGGACGGAGATGACTGGAAACACCATATATTTT
.	.	TRBV12-5	TRBJ1-2	CASGLDGGHNYGYTF	TGTGCTAGTGGTTTGGACGGGGGCCATAACTATGGCTACACCTTC
.	.	TRBV28	TRBJ2-1	CASSLNDEQFF	TGTGCCAGCAGTTTGAATGATGAGCAGTTCTTC
TRBD1	.	TRBV10-3	TRBJ1-2	CAISEAGGDYGYTF	TGTGCCATCAGTGAGGCAGGGGGTGACTATGGCTACACCTTC
TRBD1	.	TRBV6-5	TRBJ1-3	CASSSSDRVGNTIYF	TGTGCCAGCAGTTCCTCCGACAGGGTTGGAAACACCATATATTTT
.	.	TRBV27	TRBJ1-6	CASRDRKSSYNSPLHF	TGTGCCAGCAGGGACAGAAAGAGCTCCTATAATTCACCCCTCCACTTT
.	.	TRBV19	TRBJ2-3	CASSITAPELLADTQYF	TGTGCCAGTAGTATAACCGCGCCGGAACTGTTAGCAGATACGCAGTATTTT
TRBD1	.	TRBV11-2	TRBJ1-2	CASSLGTGGLGYTF	TGTGCCAGCAGCTTGGGGACAGGGGGTCTTGGCTACACCTTC
TRBD1	.	TRBV7-8	TRBJ2-7	CASSFTDRGGYEQYF	TGTGCCAGCAGCTTTACGGACAGGGGAGGCTACGAGCAGTACTTC
.	.	TRBV5-5	TRBJ1-1	CASSLKGNTEAFF	TGTGCCAGCAGCTTGAAGGGGAACACTGAAGCTTTCTTT
TRBD1	.	TRBV11-1	TRBJ2-7	CASSSGQGTYEQYF	TGTGCCAGCAGCTCCGGACAGGGGACCTACGAGCAGTACTTC
TRBD1	.	TRBV6-2/TRBV6-3	TRBJ1-6	CASSGTGRNSPLHF	TGTGCCAGCAGTGGGACAGGGAGGAATTCACCCCTCCACTTT
.	.	TRBV11-3	TRBJ2-2	CASSSLTYGELFF	TGTGCCAGCAGCTCACTGACCTACGGGGAGCTGTTTTTT
.	.	TRBV4-1	TRBJ1-4	CASSQEVAATREKLFF	TGCGCCAGCAGCCAAGAGGTGGCGGCCACTAGGGAAAAACTGTTTTTT
.	few	TRBV7-2	TRBJ2-7	CASSLDGSYEQYF	TGTGCCAGCAGCTTAGACGGATCCTACGAGCAGTACTTC
.	few	TRBV19	TRBJ1-5	CASSIRGEGSNQPQHF	TGTGCCAGTAGTATAAGGGGCGAAGGTAGCAATCAGCCCCAGCATTTT
.	.	TRBV7-2	TRBJ1-2	CASSLGATEYGYTF	TGTGCCAGCAGCTTAGGGGCGACTGAGTATGGCTACACCTTC
.	.	TRBV3-1/TRBV3-2	TRBJ1-6	CASSLVGCQSYNSPLHF	TGTGCCAGCAGCCTCGTTGGGTGCCAGTCGTATAATTCACCCCTCCACTTT
TRBD2	once	TRBV4-2	TRBJ2-1	CASSQSGGGPTNEQFF	TGTGCCAGCAGCCAATCCGGCGGGGGGCCGACCAATGAGCAGTTCTTC
.	once	TRBV7-2	TRBJ2-1	CASSRSAVGMGYMNEQFF	TGTGCCAGCAGCCGGAGTGCCGTGGGGATGGGATATATGAATGAGCAGTTCTTC
.	.	TRBV2	TRBJ1-4	CASVNQGYNEKLFF	TGTGCCAGCGTTAACCAGGGGTATAATGAAAAACTGTTTTTT
.	.	TRBV27	TRBJ1-5	CASSWAENSNQPQHF	TGTGCCAGCAGTTGGGCGGAAAATAGCAATCAGCCCCAGCATTTT
TRBD2	.	TRBV18	TRBJ2-7	CASSLGTSGGYEQYF	TGTGCCAGCTCACTCGGGACTAGCGGGGGGTACGAGCAGTACTTC
TRBD1	.	TRBV29-1	TRBJ1-2	CSVDPQGAYGYTF	TGCAGCGTTGATCCACAGGGGGCTTACGGCTACACCTTC
TRBD2	.	TRBV4-1	TRBJ2-1	CASSRLSGVYNEQFF	TGCGCCAGCAGCCGCCTTAGCGGGGTGTACAATGAGCAGTTCTTC
.	.	TRBV7-2	TRBJ2-5	CASSLFPKETQYF	TGTGCCAGCAGCTTATTCCCAAAAGAGACCCAGTACTTC
.	.	TRBV29-1	TRBJ1-2	CSADPREYGYTF	TGCAGCGCCGACCCCAGGGAGTATGGCTACACCTTC
.	.	TRBV25-1	TRBJ2-1	CASSDPTSPGGNEQFF	TGTGCCAGCAGTGACCCAACTAGCCCGGGTGGCAATGAGCAGTTCTTC
TRBD1	.	TRBV18	TRBJ1-1	CASSTGPDTEAFF	TGTGCCAGCTCGACAGGGCCCGACACTGAAGCTTTCTTT
.	.	TRBV7-9	TRBJ2-2	CASRDTPGELFF	TGTGCCAGCAGGGACACCCCCGGGGAGCTGTTTTTT
TRBD1	once	TRBV28	TRBJ1-6	CASSSTGQGSAPLHF	TGTGCCAGCAGTAGTACCGGACAGGGGTCGGCACCCCTCCACTTT
.	.	TRBV7-9	TRBJ1-3	CASTKDRNTIYF	TGTGCCAGCACGAAAGACAGAAACACCATATATTTT
TRBD1	once	TRBV5-6	TRBJ2-1	CASSSVGTGQQPNEQFF	TGTGCCAGCAGCTCAGTTGGGACGGGACAGCAGCCCAATGAGCAGTTCTTC
.	.	TRBV7-2	TRBJ1-3	CASSLEYRNTIYF	TGTGCCAGCAGCTTAGAATATCGAAACACCATATATTTT
.	.	TRBV2	TRBJ1-3	CASSDQSSGNTIYF	TGTGCCAGCAGTGACCAGAGCTCTGGAAACACCATATATTTT
.	.	TRBV11-2	TRBJ1-2	CASSLGTYYGYTF	TGTGCCAGCAGCCTAGGGACGTACTATGGCTACACCTTC
TRBD1	.	TRBV6-1	TRBJ1-2	CASRAGQETGYTF	TGTGCCAGCAGGGCCGGACAGGAGACTGGCTACACCTTC
.	.	TRBV7-9	TRBJ1-6	CASSRTDYNSPLHF	TGTGCCAGCAGCCGGACGGATTATAATTCACCCCTCCACTTT
TRBD1	.	TRBV24-1	TRBJ2-3	CATSDPGTVTDTQYF	TGTGCCACCAGTGATCCTGGGACAGTCACAGATACGCAGTATTTT
.	.	TRBV30	TRBJ2-7	CAWSTQGNEQYF	TGTGCCTGGAGTACACAGGGCAACGAGCAGTACTTC
TRBD2	.	TRBV28	TRBJ2-1	CASSFGGASYNEQFF	TGTGCCAGCAGTTTCGGGGGGGCTTCCTACAATGAGCAGTTCTTC
TRBD1	.	TRBV6-2/TRBV6-3	TRBJ2-7	CASSYPPGTATYEQYF	TGTGCCAGCAGTTACCCGCCGGGGACAGCAACCTACGAGCAGTACTTC
.	.	TRBV7-9	TRBJ1-2	CASSLSLAVAYNYGYTF	TGTGCCAGCAGCTTATCATTGGCCGTTGCTTACAACTATGGCTACACCTTC
.	.	TRBV12-3/TRBV12-4	TRBJ2-2	CASSLQGTGELFF	TGTGCCAGCAGCCTGCAGGGGACCGGGGAGCTGTTTTTT
.	.	TRBV7-9	TRBJ2-1	CASSLTGPNEQFF	TGTGCCAGCAGCTTAACCGGTCCCAATGAGCAGTTCTTC
.	.	TRBV7-2	TRBJ2-7	CASSRTEKNYEQYF	TGTGCCAGCAGCAGGACAGAAAAAAACTACGAGCAGTACTTC
TRBD1	.	TRBV4-3	TRBJ1-2	CASSDSGGVYGYTF	TGCGCCAGCAGCGACTCAGGGGGGGTCTATGGCTACACCTTC
TRBD2	.	TRBV2	TRBJ2-7	CASRETGGEQYF	TGTGCCAGCAGGGAGACCGGGGGGGAGCAGTACTTC
.	.	TRBV5-1	TRBJ2-7	CASSLSRGGNGQYF	TGCGCCAGCAGCTTGTCCAGGGGCGGGAACGGGCAGTACTTC
.	once	TRBV27	TRBJ2-7	CASSRGGSEQYF	TGTGCCAGCAGCCGTGGGGGATCCGAGCAGTACTTC
.	.	TRBV29-1	TRBJ1-2	CSAEDKNYGYTF	TGCAGCGCCGAGGACAAGAACTATGGCTACACCTTC
TRBD2	.	TRBV14	TRBJ2-2	CASSQELGGLVSGELFF	TGTGCCAGCAGCCAAGAATTAGGGGGACTAGTTTCCGGGGAGCTGTTTTTT
.	.	TRBV19	TRBJ1-2	CASSILGFNYGYTF	TGTGCCAGTAGTATACTCGGTTTTAACTATGGCTACACCTTC